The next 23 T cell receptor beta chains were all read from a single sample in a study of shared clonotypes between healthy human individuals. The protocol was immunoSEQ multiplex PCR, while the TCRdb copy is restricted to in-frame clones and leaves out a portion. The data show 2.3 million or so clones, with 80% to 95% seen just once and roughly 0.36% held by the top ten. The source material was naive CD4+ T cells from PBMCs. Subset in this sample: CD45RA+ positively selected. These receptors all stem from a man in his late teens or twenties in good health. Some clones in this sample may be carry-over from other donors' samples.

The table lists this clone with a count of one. CDR3 sequence reads: CASKRGVSGNTIYF. As DNA, the CDR3 is TGTGCCAGCAAAAGGGGGGTCTCTGGAAACACCATATATTTT. The rearrangement uses TRBV6-5 and TRBJ1-3; maybe TRBD1 (6 bases). V was cut by 7 bases and J by 0 bases, with 10 bases left in between. The CDR3 is 14 residues long. The germline CDR1 and CDR2 sequences are MNHEY and SVGAGI.

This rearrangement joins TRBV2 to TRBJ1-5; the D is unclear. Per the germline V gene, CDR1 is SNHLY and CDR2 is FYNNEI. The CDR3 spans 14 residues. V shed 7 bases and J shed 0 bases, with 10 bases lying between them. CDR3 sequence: CASTRSYSNQPQHF. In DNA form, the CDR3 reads TGTGCCAGCACGCGGAGTTATAGCAATCAGCCCCAGCATTTT. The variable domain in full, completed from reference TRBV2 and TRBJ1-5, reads EPEVTQTPSHQVTQMGQEVILRCVPISNHLYFYWYRQILGQKVEFLVSFYNNEISEKSEIFDDQFSVERPDGSNFTLKIRSTKLEDSAMYFCASTRSYSNQPQHFGDGTRLSIL.

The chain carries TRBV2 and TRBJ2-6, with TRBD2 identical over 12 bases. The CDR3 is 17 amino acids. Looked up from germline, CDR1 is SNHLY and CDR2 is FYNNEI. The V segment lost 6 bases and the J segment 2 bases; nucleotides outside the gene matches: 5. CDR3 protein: CASSATSGGTGANVLTF. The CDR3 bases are TGTGCCAGCAGCGCGACTAGCGGGGGCACTGGGGCCAACGTCCTGACTTTC.

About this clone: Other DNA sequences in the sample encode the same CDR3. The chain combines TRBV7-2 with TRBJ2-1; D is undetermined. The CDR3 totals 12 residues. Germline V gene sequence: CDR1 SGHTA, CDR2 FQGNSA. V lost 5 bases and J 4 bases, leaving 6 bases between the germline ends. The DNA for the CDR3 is TGTGCCAGCAGCCCAAATTACAATGAGCAGTTCTTC. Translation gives CASSPNYNEQFF.

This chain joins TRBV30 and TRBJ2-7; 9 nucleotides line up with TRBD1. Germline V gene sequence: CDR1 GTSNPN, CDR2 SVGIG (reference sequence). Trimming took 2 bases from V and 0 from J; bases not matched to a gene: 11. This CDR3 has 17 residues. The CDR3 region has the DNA TGTGCCTGGAGTACTGGACAGGGGCGCAGATACTCCTACGAGCAGTACTTC. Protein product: CAWSTGQGRRYSYEQYF.

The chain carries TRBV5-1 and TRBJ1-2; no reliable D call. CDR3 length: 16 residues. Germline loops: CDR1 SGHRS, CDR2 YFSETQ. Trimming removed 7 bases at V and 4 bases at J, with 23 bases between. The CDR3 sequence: CASHSIAGSASYGYTF. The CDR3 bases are TGCGCCAGCCATTCAATAGCTGGAAGTGCCTCCTATGGCTACACCTTC.

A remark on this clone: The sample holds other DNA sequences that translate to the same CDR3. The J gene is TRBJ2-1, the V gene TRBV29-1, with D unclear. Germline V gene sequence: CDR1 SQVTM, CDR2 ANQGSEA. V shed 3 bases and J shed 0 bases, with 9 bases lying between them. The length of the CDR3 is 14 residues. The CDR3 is CSVDRGSSYNEQFF. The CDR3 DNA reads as TGCAGCGTTGATCGTGGTAGCTCCTACAATGAGCAGTTCTTC.

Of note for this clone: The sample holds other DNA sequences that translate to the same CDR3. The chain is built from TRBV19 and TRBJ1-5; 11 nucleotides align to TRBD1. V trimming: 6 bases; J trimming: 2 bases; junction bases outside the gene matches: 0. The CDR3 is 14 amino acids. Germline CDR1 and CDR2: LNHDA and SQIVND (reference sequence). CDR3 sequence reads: CASRGQGGNQPQHF. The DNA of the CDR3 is TGTGCCAGTAGGGGACAGGGGGGCAATCAGCCCCAGCATTTT. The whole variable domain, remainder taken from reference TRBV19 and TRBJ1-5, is DGGITQSPKYLFRKEGQNVTLSCEQNLNHDAMYWYRQDPGQGLRLIYYSQIVNDFQKGDIAEGYSVSREKKESFPLTVTSAQKNPTAFYLCASRGQGGNQPQHFGDGTRLSIL.

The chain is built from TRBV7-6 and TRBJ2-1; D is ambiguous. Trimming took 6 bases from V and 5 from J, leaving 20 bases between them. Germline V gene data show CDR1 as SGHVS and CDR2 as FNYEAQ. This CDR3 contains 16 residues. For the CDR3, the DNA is TGTGCCAGCAGTTTCTGGCCTAAGGGTCTCGACAATGAGCAGTTCTTC. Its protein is CASSFWPKGLDNEQFF.

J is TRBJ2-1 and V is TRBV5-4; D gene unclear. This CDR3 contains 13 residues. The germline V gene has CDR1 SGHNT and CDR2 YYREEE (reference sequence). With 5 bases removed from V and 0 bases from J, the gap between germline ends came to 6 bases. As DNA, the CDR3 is TGTGCCAGCAGGACCTACTCCTACAATGAGCAGTTCTTC. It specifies CASRTYSYNEQFF.

The CDR3 protein is CASMDQGAGKNIQYF. CDR3 coding DNA: TGCGCCAGCATGGATCAGGGGGCCGGCAAAAACATTCAGTACTTC. J is TRBJ2-4 and V is TRBV4-1, with 8 bases matching TRBD1. V dropped 7 bases and J dropped 3; count of bases not matched to a gene: 8. CDR1 and CDR2 (germline): MGHRA, YSYEKL. The CDR3 runs 15 residues.

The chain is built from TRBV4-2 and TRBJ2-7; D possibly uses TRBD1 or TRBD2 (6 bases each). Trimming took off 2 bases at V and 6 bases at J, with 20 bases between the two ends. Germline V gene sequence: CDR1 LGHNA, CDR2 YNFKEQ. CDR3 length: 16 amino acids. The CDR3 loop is CASSQLGGPSEVEQYF. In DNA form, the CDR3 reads TGTGCCAGCAGCCAACTAGGGGGGCCTTCGGAGGTCGAGCAGTACTTC.

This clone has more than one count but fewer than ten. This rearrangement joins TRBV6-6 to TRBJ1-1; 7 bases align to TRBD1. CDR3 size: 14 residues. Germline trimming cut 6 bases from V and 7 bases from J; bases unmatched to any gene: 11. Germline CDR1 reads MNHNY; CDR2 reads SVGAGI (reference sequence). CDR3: CASRGTADPYEAFF. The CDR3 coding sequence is TGTGCCAGCAGAGGGACAGCGGACCCATATGAAGCTTTCTTT.

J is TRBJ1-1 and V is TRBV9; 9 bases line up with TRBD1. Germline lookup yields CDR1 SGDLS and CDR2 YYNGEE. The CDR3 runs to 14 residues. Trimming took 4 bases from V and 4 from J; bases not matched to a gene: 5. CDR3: CASSRTGAPTEAFF. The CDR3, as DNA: TGTGCCAGCAGCAGGACAGGGGCGCCCACTGAAGCTTTCTTT.

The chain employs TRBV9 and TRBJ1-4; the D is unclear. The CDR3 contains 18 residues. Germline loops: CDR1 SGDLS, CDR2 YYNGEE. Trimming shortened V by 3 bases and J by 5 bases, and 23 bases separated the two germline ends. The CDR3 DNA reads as TGTGCCAGCAGCGCCCATGCGTCGCTACTCGCGAACAATGAAAAACTGTTTTTT. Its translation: CASSAHASLLANNEKLFF.

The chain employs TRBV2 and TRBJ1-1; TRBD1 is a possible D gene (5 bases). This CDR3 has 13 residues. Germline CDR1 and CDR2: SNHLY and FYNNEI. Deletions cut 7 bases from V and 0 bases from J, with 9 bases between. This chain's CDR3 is CASKTDMNTEAFF. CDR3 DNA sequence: TGTGCCAGCAAGACAGATATGAACACTGAAGCTTTCTTT. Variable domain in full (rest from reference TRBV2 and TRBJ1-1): EPEVTQTPSHQVTQMGQEVILRCVPISNHLYFYWYRQILGQKVEFLVSFYNNEISEKSEIFDDQFSVERPDGSNFTLKIRSTKLEDSAMYFCASKTDMNTEAFFGQGTRLTVV.

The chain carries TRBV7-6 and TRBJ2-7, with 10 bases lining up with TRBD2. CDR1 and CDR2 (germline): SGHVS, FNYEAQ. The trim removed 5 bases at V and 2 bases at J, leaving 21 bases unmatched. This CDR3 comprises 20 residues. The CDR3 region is CASSLRTSGSPLTPTYEQYF. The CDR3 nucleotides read TGTGCCAGCAGCCTCCGGACTAGCGGATCCCCCCTCACCCCAACCTACGAGCAGTACTTC.

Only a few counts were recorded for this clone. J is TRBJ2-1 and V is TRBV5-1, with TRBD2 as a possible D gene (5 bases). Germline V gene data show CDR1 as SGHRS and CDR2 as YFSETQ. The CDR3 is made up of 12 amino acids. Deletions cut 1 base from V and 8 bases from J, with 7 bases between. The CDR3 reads CASSLRGDEQFF. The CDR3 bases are TGCGCCAGCAGCTTGCGGGGAGATGAGCAGTTCTTC.

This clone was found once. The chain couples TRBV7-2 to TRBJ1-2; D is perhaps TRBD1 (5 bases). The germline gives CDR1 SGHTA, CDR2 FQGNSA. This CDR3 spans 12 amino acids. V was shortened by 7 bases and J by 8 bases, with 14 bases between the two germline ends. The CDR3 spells CASTVQVQGYTF. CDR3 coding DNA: TGTGCCAGCACCGTACAGGTGCAGGGCTACACCTTC.

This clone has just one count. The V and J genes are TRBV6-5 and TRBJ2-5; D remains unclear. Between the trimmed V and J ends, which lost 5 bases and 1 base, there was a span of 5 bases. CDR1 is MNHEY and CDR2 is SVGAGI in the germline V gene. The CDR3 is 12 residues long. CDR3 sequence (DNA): TGTGCCAGCAGTCGACGCCAAGAGACCCAGTACTTC. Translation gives CASSRRQETQYF.

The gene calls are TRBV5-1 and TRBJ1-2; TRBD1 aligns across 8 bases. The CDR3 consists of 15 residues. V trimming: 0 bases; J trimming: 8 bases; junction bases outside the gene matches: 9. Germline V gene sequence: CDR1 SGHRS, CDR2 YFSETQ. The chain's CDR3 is CASSLARQGAWGYTF. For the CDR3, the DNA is TGCGCCAGCAGCTTGGCCCGGCAGGGGGCATGGGGCTACACCTTC.

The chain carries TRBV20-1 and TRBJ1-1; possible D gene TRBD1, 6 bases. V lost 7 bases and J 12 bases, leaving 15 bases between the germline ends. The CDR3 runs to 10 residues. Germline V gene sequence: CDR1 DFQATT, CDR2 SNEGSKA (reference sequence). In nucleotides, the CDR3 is TGCAGTGTTCCGGACAGAGGGACTTTCTTT. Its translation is CSVPDRGTFF.

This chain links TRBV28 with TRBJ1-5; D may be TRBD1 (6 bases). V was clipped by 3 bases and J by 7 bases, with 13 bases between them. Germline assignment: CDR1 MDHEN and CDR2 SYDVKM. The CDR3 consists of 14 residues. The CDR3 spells CASSFLGRGQPQHF. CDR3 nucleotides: TGTGCCAGCAGTTTTTTGGGGAGGGGGCAGCCCCAGCATTTT.